This T cell receptor beta chain was captured by sequencing in a study of beta chain features in type 1 diabetes. The CDR3 covers 13 residues. V shed 1 base and J shed 2 bases, with 4 bases lying between them. In germline, CDR1 is SGHDN, CDR2 FVKESK. The authors reverse transcribed all of the isolated RNA, so sequencing captured expressed TCRB transcripts. The method was immunoSEQ multiplex PCR; TCRdb's version includes in-frame clones alone and lacks a portion of them. The data hold about 930,000 clones, with roughly a sixth observed a single time. V gene TRBV14 combines with J gene TRBJ2-3, with D unresolved. Sequenced material: naive CD4+ T cells from blood. This clonotype was sampled from a woman between 18 and 29 years old in good health. As DNA, the CDR3 is TGTGCCAGCAGCCAAGTGTACACAGATACGCAGTATTTT. Its translation is CASSQVYTDTQYF. The full variable domain, its missing parts supplied by reference TRBV14 and TRBJ2-3, is EAGVTQFPSHSVIEKGQTVTLRCDPISGHDNLYWYRRVMGKEIKFLLHFVKESKQDESGMPNNRFLAERTGGTYSTLKVQPAELEDSGVYFCASSQVYTDTQYFGPGTRLTVL.